This T cell receptor (beta chain) was observed in a study of blood T cell repertoires in COVID-19 (dated by TCRdb to the early 2020s). Regarding the complete study: ImmuneRACE Cohort 3 recovered participants were defined by two consecutive negative NP/OP PCR tests, healthcare professional clearance, or symptom resolution. Where available, HLA class I and class II types were obtained from metadata supplied by the sample provider rather than from assay-based typing. Samples came from the ongoing ImmuneRACE study (first 160 participants) plus 1,254 subjects from 6 global collaborators. Nearly every sample came with metadata listing a de-identified subject ID, COVID-19 status, age in years and sex. The repertoires were released in a freely available public database intended as a resource for research on the immune response to SARS-CoV-2. Samples covering the acute and convalescent phases of COVID-19 were provided by collaborators in the United States, Italy and Spain. The dataset comprised deeply sampled blood TCRbeta repertoires from subjects exposed to, actively infected with, or recovered from COVID-19. The material from the prospective study consisted of cDNA or gDNA derived from T cells, B-cell-depleted T cells, or PBMCs.

On this clone: Which antigen it targets is not known. Qualities for individual bases were not recorded, and no much larger clone is one base off.

Paper-wide results and their limitations: Clinical and demographic metadata were provided uncurated, with the amount varying by source and participant.

The immunoSEQ Assay, a bias-controlled multiplex PCR, was used to amplify TCRbeta CDR3 regions from genomic DNA. Per the original workflow: The number of nucleated cells in each sample was estimated by amplification of reference gene primers within the assay. To quantify the absolute abundance of each unique TCRbeta CDR3 rearrangement, sequence reads were collapsed and filtered. For each sample, productive Simpson clonality was calculated by taking the square root of Simpson's diversity index across productive rearrangements. TCRdb took over this immuneACCESS table, retaining in-frame rearrangements with V and J assigned. Such tables are incomplete; in checked studies, under half of the missing clones stem from an unresolved V gene, and the remainder is unexplained. V, J and clone size are those of that table, while D and trimming were read from the DNA. Counted in this sample were around 290,000 clones; more than 75% of them appeared once. 2% of the sample is taken by the ten largest.

V lost 0 bases and J lost 1 base, and the count of bases not matched to a germline gene is 7. The CDR3 sequence holds 16 residues, the cysteine and phenylalanine included. CDR3 DNA is the only sequence kept; it has 48 bases, read in frame from the first base. CDR1 and CDR2 were assigned from the germline V gene as SGHRS and YFSETQ. Enrolling through a virtual design, the prospective study's participants ranged in age from roughly 18 to 89 years and lived across around 25 United States geographic areas. In the prospective study, cohorts were assigned on the basis of participant-reported clinical history obtained from a screening survey and a study questionnaire. Mobile phlebotomists in the prospective study collected whole blood, serum and a nasopharyngeal or oropharyngeal swab from every participant. Participants in the prospective study had the option to provide additional blood draws and questionnaires over a roughly 2-month period. Before DNA extraction, blood samples from the prospective study were shipped at room temperature or frozen.

Material: PBMCs or T cells enriched from blood (not recorded which). The rearranged chain carries TRBV5-1 and TRBJ2-7; a stretch of 7 junction bases matches TRBD2. This TCR was recovered from a woman aged 55-69 years in a cohort exposed to, infected with or recovered from COVID-19 (not recorded which). The DNA reads TGCGCCAGCAGCTTGGCGGGGGGTGATAGGTCCTACGAGCAGTACTTC. It codes for CASSLAGGDRSYEQYF.